A single sample is the source of the 23 T cell receptor beta chains below, sequenced in a study of cytomegalovirus exposure and HLA in healthy donors. 60 Vbeta and 13 Jbeta primers were used in PCR. Clones were read by immunoSEQ multiplex PCR, and TCRdb kept only the in-frame ones, dropping some. The sample has approximately 130,000 clones, 76% seen once. The sample consisted of PBMCs. Every receptor here comes from a female donor in good health and CMV-seropositive.

V gene TRBV28 combines with J gene TRBJ1-5; TRBD1 aligns across 9 bases. Trimming took 8 bases from V and 6 from J; bases not matched to a gene: 8. The CDR3 spans 14 residues. Germline loops: CDR1 MDHEN, CDR2 SYDVKM. DNA of the CDR3: TGTGCCAGCCGACGCGGACAGGGGACTCAGCCCCAGCATTTT. Encoded protein: CASRRGQGTQPQHF.

The V and J genes are TRBV21-1 and TRBJ2-1; TRBD2, the table's D call, was not compared with the DNA. TRBV21-1 is tagged as a pseudogene. This CDR3 comprises 16 residues. The DNA for the CDR3 is TGTGCCAGCACCCCACGGGGAGGGGTGGACTACAATGAGCAGTTCTTC. Translated, it gives CASTPRGGVDYNEQFF.

The V and J genes are TRBV5-1 and TRBJ2-4; 8 bases match TRBD1. The CDR3 extends over 16 amino acids. Germline lookup yields CDR1 SGHRS and CDR2 YFSETQ. Germline trimming cut 0 bases from V and 5 bases from J; bases unmatched to any gene: 7. This CDR3 reads CASSLAPTGAENIQYF. CDR3 nucleotides: TGCGCCAGCAGCTTGGCCCCGACAGGGGCAGAAAACATTCAGTACTTC.

The chain employs TRBV10-3 and TRBJ1-3, with TRBD1 identical over 7 bases. Germline CDR1 and CDR2: ENHRY and SYGVKD. After removal of 0 bases from V and 10 bases from J, the junction contained 6 bases not matched to a gene. The CDR3 is 14 residues long. DNA of the CDR3: TGTGCCATCAGTGAGTCCTCAGACAGGGTAACCATATATTTT. Translating it yields CAISESSDRVTIYF.

The V gene is TRBV5-6, the J gene TRBJ2-7; 7 bases line up with TRBD2. This CDR3 is built from 15 residues. With 4 bases clipped from V and 3 bases from J, the junction kept 10 bases outside the gene matches. The germline V gene encodes CDR1 SGHDT and CDR2 YYEEEE. The CDR3 nucleotides are TGTGCCAGCAGCGCGGGACTAAACGCCTTCTACGAGCAGTACTTC. It specifies CASSAGLNAFYEQYF.

The chain employs TRBV10-3 and TRBJ2-3; 9 bases are a match to TRBD1. CDR1 is ENHRY and CDR2 is SYGVKD in the germline V gene. V gave up 5 bases and J gave up 0 bases; unmatched junction bases: 3. This CDR3 is built from 15 residues. CDR3 region: CAISWDRDSTDTQYF. CDR3 DNA sequence: TGTGCCATCAGTTGGGACAGGGACAGCACAGATACGCAGTATTTT.

This chain joins TRBV11-2 and TRBJ2-7; D is possibly TRBD1 (6 bases). The germline V gene encodes CDR1 SGHAT and CDR2 FQNNGV. The CDR3 contains 14 residues. The ends were cut back, 5 bases at V and 4 bases at J, with 15 bases in the middle. CDR3 protein: CASSDRNECYEQYF. The CDR3 DNA sequence: TGTGCCAGCAGCGACAGGAATGAGTGTTACGAGCAGTACTTC.

The gene calls are TRBV28 and TRBJ2-7; D unresolved. This CDR3 spans 11 amino acids. V lost 6 bases and J lost 4, with 7 bases in between. Germline CDR1 and CDR2: MDHEN and SYDVKM. The CDR3 region has the DNA TGTGCCAGCAGCGAGCGTTACGAGCAGTACTTC. It yields the protein CASSERYEQYF.

The V call is TRBV19, the J call TRBJ2-1; 7 bases line up with TRBD1. The CDR3 extends over 15 amino acids. Trimming cost V 5 bases and J 3 bases; bases outside gene matches: 7. CDR1 is LNHDA and CDR2 is SQIVND in the germline V gene (reference sequence). Written as DNA, the CDR3 is TGTGCCAGTAGTGACCGGGACAGCATCTACAATGAGCAGTTCTTC. Translated: CASSDRDSIYNEQFF.

The chain links TRBV6-5 to TRBJ2-1, with D possibly being TRBD1 (5 bases). V lost 4 bases, J lost 10 bases, and 11 bases lay in between. From germline, CDR1 is MNHEY and CDR2 SVGAGI. The CDR3 is 12 amino acids. CDR3: CASSLGRGEQFF. Written as DNA, the CDR3 is TGTGCCAGCAGTTTGGGGCGTGGCGAGCAGTTCTTC.

The chain uses TRBV5-4 and TRBJ1-2; no definite D call. There are 13 residues in the CDR3. V lost 1 base to trimming and J lost 10 bases, with 14 bases between them. The germline gives CDR1 SGHNT, CDR2 YYREEE (reference sequence). The CDR3 reads CASSLKVSKHYTF. The CDR3 nucleotides read TGTGCCAGCAGCTTGAAAGTTTCCAAGCACTACACCTTC.

The chain uses TRBV29-1 and TRBJ1-2; D possibly corresponds to TRBD1 (5 bases). The CDR3 runs 13 residues. The V gene's germline CDR1 is SQVTM and CDR2 ANQGSEA. V was cut by 5 bases and J by 4 bases, with 14 bases left in between. The CDR3 loop is CSVRPSGLYGYTF. The CDR3 DNA is TGCAGCGTTCGTCCCTCAGGGCTCTATGGCTACACCTTC.

The count of this clone is one. This sequence joins TRBV12-5 and TRBJ2-7, with TRBD2 identical over 7 bases. The CDR3 is 15 residues long. Germline V CDR1 and CDR2: LGHNT, FRNRAP. Germline trimming cut 5 bases from V and 7 bases from J; bases unmatched to any gene: 14. DNA of the CDR3: TGTGCTAGTGGTACCCGGACTAGTTCGTTTGGGGAGCAGTACTTC. It is translated as CASGTRTSSFGEQYF.

About this clone itself: In the same sample, other DNA sequences code for this CDR3. The chain has TRBV29-1 and TRBJ1-2, with D perhaps TRBD1 (6 bases). From germline, CDR1 is SQVTM and CDR2 ANQGSEA. V lost 3 bases, J lost 5 bases, and 25 bases lay in between. The CDR3 loop spans 17 amino acids. The CDR3 region has the DNA TGCAGCGTTGAGGATGCCACCACAACCGGGACATCTTATGGCTACACCTTC. Translated: CSVEDATTTGTSYGYTF.

There are many counts of this clone. The chain couples TRBV28 to TRBJ1-5; D gene ambiguous. This CDR3 spans 13 amino acids. Trimming took off 6 bases at V and 6 bases at J, with 12 bases between the two ends. In germline, CDR1 is MDHEN, CDR2 SYDVKM. For the CDR3, the DNA is TGTGCCAGCAGCAGGAATCCTACTCAGCCCCAGCATTTT. It yields the protein CASSRNPTQPQHF.

The chain couples TRBV6-5 to TRBJ1-5; unclear D gene. V was cut by 6 bases and J by 3 bases, with 12 bases left in between. CDR1 and CDR2 (germline): MNHEY, SVGAGI. The CDR3 runs to 14 residues. As DNA, the CDR3 is TGTGCCAGCAGCCCAGGTATTCCCAATCAGCCCCAGCATTTT. Amino acids: CASSPGIPNQPQHF.

The J gene is TRBJ2-2, the V gene TRBV7-2; weak D call: TRBD2 (5 bases). CDR3 size: 19 residues. The V gene lost 1 base and the J gene lost 7 bases, with 25 bases spanning the gap. CDR1 and CDR2 from the germline V gene are SGHTA and FQGNSA. The CDR3 nucleotides read TGTGCCAGCAGCTTAGTAGAGGACGGAGATGGCTCGGGGATCGGGGAGCTGTTTTTT. Amino acid sequence: CASSLVEDGDGSGIGELFF. Drawing the rest from reference TRBV7-2 and TRBJ2-2, the complete variable domain is GAGVSQSPSNKVTEKGKDVELRCDPISGHTALYWYRQSLGQGLEFLIYFQGNSAPDKSGLPSDRFSAERTGGSVSTLTIQRTQQEDSAVYLCASSLVEDGDGSGIGELFFGEGSRLTVL.

The chain joins TRBV15 to TRBJ2-1; 11 nucleotides match TRBD1. Germline V gene lookup returns CDR1 LNHNV and CDR2 YYDKDF (reference sequence). The trim removed 4 bases at V and 7 bases at J, leaving 6 bases unmatched. The CDR3 spans 15 residues. CDR3 DNA sequence: TGTGCCACCAGCAAGGACAGGGGGCCCTTTAATGAGCAGTTCTTC. It translates to CATSKDRGPFNEQFF.

This clone has only a few counts. The chain carries TRBV19 and TRBJ2-7, with no clear D. This CDR3 spans 13 amino acids. Germline V gene lookup returns CDR1 LNHDA and CDR2 SQIVND (reference sequence). Trimming stripped 3 bases from V and 2 bases from J, with 8 bases between. The CDR3 spells CASSIEVTYEQYF. The CDR3, as DNA: TGTGCCAGTAGTATCGAGGTCACCTACGAGCAGTACTTC.

The J gene is TRBJ2-1, the V gene TRBV12-5, with 7 bases that match TRBD1. Per germline, CDR1 LGHNT and CDR2 FRNRAP. After removal of 8 bases from V and 3 bases from J, the junction contained 13 bases not matched to a gene. The CDR3 covers 16 residues. The DNA of the CDR3 is TGTGCTAGTTTACCGAACTGGGACAGCGGCTACAATGAGCAGTTCTTC. As protein: CASLPNWDSGYNEQFF. Supplemented by reference TRBV12-5 and TRBJ2-1, the full variable domain reads DARVTQTPRHKVTEMGQEVTMRCQPILGHNTVFWYRQTMMQGLELLAYFRNRAPLDDSGMPKDRFSAEMPDATLATLKIQPSEPRDSAVYFCASLPNWDSGYNEQFFGPGTRLTVL.

This chain uses TRBV6-1 with TRBJ1-5, with TRBD1 matching 11 bases. With V trimmed by 6 bases and J by 8 bases, 9 bases remained unmatched. The CDR3 runs to 15 residues. From germline, CDR1 is MNHNS and CDR2 SASEGT. CDR3 DNA sequence: TGTGCCAGCAGCCGGGACAGGGGGGCCAGGGAGCCCCAGCATTTT. Translated: CASSRDRGAREPQHF.

The chain links TRBV5-1 to TRBJ1-1, with a weak D call TRBD1 (5 bases). CDR3 length: 15 amino acids. CDR1 and CDR2 from the germline V gene are SGHRS and YFSETQ. Trimming removed 2 bases at V and 0 bases at J, with 11 bases between. The CDR3 reads CASSFTGQLNTEAFF. The CDR3 region has the DNA TGCGCCAGCAGCTTTACAGGACAACTGAACACTGAAGCTTTCTTT.

This clone was picked up one time. The CDR3 coding sequence is TGTGCCAGCCAGCGGGGGCCATTACACTACGAGCAGTACTTC. This codes for CASQRGPLHYEQYF. The rearrangement joins TRBV6-5 to TRBJ2-7, with 8 bases that match TRBD2. From germline, CDR1 is MNHEY and CDR2 SVGAGI. There are 14 residues in the CDR3. The trim removed 8 bases at V and 3 bases at J, leaving 9 bases unmatched.